The rows below give T cell receptor beta chains drawn from one sample of a study of control samples from healthy donors and cancer patients. This table comes from immunoSEQ multiplex PCR, and its TCRdb copy is limited to in-frame clones, with some not included. The sample contains roughly 170,000 clones, 85% to 95% of which appear only once. Specimen: blood. The receptors stem from a woman in her late teens or twenties in good health. Each CDR3 is given with its conserved first and last residue. The order of the fields is D gene, V gene, J gene, CDR3 protein. The D gene is left open where the match is weak.

NA	TRBV11-2	TRBJ1-2	CASSLKPDYYGYTF
NA	TRBV10-3	TRBJ2-3	CAISDYTDTQYF
TRBD1	TRBV27	TRBJ1-6	CASSAGQGLSPLHF
NA	TRBV3-1/TRBV3-2	TRBJ2-3	CASSQGGTWTDTQYF
NA	TRBV7-9	TRBJ2-3	CASSKQGDTQYF
NA	TRBV18	TRBJ1-2	CASSPITRGGFNQEFRGYTF
TRBD1	TRBV5-5	TRBJ1-6	CASSLISAGGGSPLHF
NA	TRBV7-3	TRBJ2-3	CASSLQTESTDTQYF
NA	TRBV19	TRBJ2-1	CAHCRAPYNEQFF
TRBD1	TRBV18	TRBJ1-5	CASSLGQVNQPQHF
TRBD2	TRBV24-1	TRBJ2-5	CATSDERGARVGQETQYF
NA	TRBV5-6	TRBJ1-2	CASSLVAYGYTF
TRBD1	TRBV29-1	TRBJ1-5	CSVSPGTAKNQPQHF
NA	TRBV6-5	TRBJ2-2	CASSYSVTLTGELFF
NA	TRBV7-9	TRBJ1-2	CASSSQYFPNYGYTF
NA	TRBV19	TRBJ1-1	CASSIAPGNTEAFF
NA	TRBV6-2/TRBV6-3	TRBJ1-1	CASSYRVMNTEAFF
NA	TRBV7-2	TRBJ1-2	CASSPYMDSYGYTF
NA	TRBV28	TRBJ1-1	CASSLADVRSAVNTEAFF
TRBD1	TRBV11-3	TRBJ1-1	CASSFLTSGTGGTEAFF
NA	TRBV6-2/TRBV6-3	TRBJ2-3	CASSYQDISDTQYF
NA	TRBV11-2	TRBJ2-2	CASSLVGAGELFF
NA	TRBV11-2	TRBJ1-6	CASRRDTLNSPLHF
TRBD1	TRBV11-2	TRBJ1-2	CASSFLQGLGGEGYGYTF
TRBD1	TRBV7-9	TRBJ1-2	CASSSSGTGLYYGYTF
NA	TRBV11-3	TRBJ2-1	CASSLDRGGGYSEQFF
NA	TRBV7-9	TRBJ1-4	CASTPMGGRDEKLFF
NA	TRBV6-5	TRBJ1-6	CASRESSYNSPLHF
NA	TRBV2	TRBJ2-7	CASRFSGDYEQYF
NA	TRBV7-8	TRBJ1-2	CASSLEINYGYTF
NA	TRBV10-2	TRBJ1-6	CASSDQGGNSPLHF
NA	TRBV7-3	TRBJ1-3	CASSSGEGNTIYF
TRBD2	TRBV7-2	TRBJ2-7	CASSQQSGTSYEQYF
NA	TRBV11-2	TRBJ2-1	CASSPLLAGPYNEQFF
TRBD2	TRBV3-1/TRBV3-2	TRBJ2-5	CASSHETRTSGGRWLETQYF
NA	TRBV11-1	TRBJ2-1	CASQTGTSPYNEQFF
NA	TRBV11-2	TRBJ2-3	CASSRERDTQYF
NA	TRBV24-1	TRBJ2-1	CATRASGTPHEQFF
TRBD1	TRBV18	TRBJ1-1	CASSRLGTGGTEAFF